Listed here is a single T cell receptor beta chain. Its specificity is unknown. The PCR used 60 Vbeta and 13 Jbeta primers. Clones were read by immunoSEQ multiplex PCR, and TCRdb kept only the in-frame ones, dropping some. The repertoire holds 150,000 to 200,000 clones, with about 77% as singletons. The sample comes from a study of cytomegalovirus exposure and HLA in healthy donors. Per germline, CDR1 GTSNPN and CDR2 SVGIG (reference sequence). V was pared by 2 bases and J by 3 bases, with 4 bases of the junction left unmatched. There are 15 residues in the CDR3. Study-level points and caveats: Later on, a genetic analysis was performed. It linked a missense variant in DCLRE1C with V- and J-gene trimming of TCR beta.

The chain carries TRBV30 and TRBJ2-3; the match to TRBD1 covers 11 bases. Material: PBMCs. The receptor comes from a male donor in good health and CMV-seropositive. This CDR3 is CAWSRGQGVTDTQYF. In DNA form, the CDR3 reads TGTGCCTGGAGTAGGGGACAGGGGGTGACAGATACGCAGTATTTT.